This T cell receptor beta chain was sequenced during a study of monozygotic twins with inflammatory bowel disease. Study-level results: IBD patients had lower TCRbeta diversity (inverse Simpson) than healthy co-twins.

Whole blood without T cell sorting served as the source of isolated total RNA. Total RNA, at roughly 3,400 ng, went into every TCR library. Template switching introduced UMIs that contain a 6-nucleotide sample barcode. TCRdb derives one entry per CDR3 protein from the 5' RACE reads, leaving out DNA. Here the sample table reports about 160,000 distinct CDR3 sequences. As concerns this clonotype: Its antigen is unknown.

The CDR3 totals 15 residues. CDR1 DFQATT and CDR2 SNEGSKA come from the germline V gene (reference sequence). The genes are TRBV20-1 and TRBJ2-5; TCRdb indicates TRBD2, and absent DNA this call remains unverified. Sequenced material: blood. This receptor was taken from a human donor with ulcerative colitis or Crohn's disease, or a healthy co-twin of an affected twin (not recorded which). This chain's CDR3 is CSANSRLAGGRSQYF.